This T cell receptor beta chain was recorded in a study of blood T cells in healthy people across ages (dated by TCRdb to 2015 to 2017). Context from the whole study: In model experiments, template switching captured about one uniquely barcoded TCR beta cDNA molecule for every two T cells. To track age-related changes in TCR beta repertoire diversity, the study relied on deep sequencing normalized with unique cDNA molecular identifiers. Donors were grouped into four age groups: young (average 16 years), middle-aged (39), aged (approximately 58) and long-lived (less than 85). For two donors (one aged 18 to 30 and one aged 80 or older), the study analyzed two additional independent replicas of 1 million unique cDNA reads from the same blood draw.

As for this clonotype: This clone's antigen is unknown. Base-call qualities are not available, and no considerably larger clone is one nucleotide away.

V drops 3 bases and J drops 0 bases, leaving 15 bases in between. The CDR3, cysteine through phenylalanine, is 16 amino acids long. The sequence is cut down to CDR3 DNA, 48 bases in frame from base 1. According to the germline V gene (reference sequence), CDR1 reads LNHDA and CDR2 reads SQIVND. Donors were a few dozen systemically healthy Caucasian individuals from Russia aged roughly 6 to 100 years. Each donor gave 8 to 10 milliliters of peripheral blood, drawn into EDTA-treated Vacutainer tubes. Ficoll-Paque density-gradient centrifugation was used to isolate PBMCs, with at least 7 million per sample. Total RNA, at least 5.5 micrograms per sample, was extracted from PBMCs with Trizol reagent. For every donor, an aliquot of PBMCs went through flow cytometry to measure the percentages of naive CD45RAhigh/CD27high T cells. General findings and caveats noted by the study authors: Donor CMV infection status was unknown, potentially confounding age-related changes in expanded clonotypes. As age increased, observed TCR beta diversity per million T cells dropped in a roughly linear way, and a significant reduction was already evident by age about 40. Estimates of total diversity from one million sequenced T cells were regarded as lower bounds and underestimates. Compared with the aged group, the long-lived group had more naive CD4+ T cells, fewer expanded clones and increased TCR diversity, suggesting age selection. Conclusive comparison of naive and antigen-experienced compartments was prevented by the profiling of bulk unsorted PBMCs. A strong correlation was found between observed TCR beta diversity and the percentage of naive T cells measured by flow cytometry.

The library relied on 5' RACE. Sequenced on an Illumina HiSeq 2500. A second roughly 6 to 11 cycle PCR used a sample-barcoded 5' primer and a J-beta primer mix. Each TCR beta cDNA molecule received a unique molecular identifier from a template-switch 5' adaptor carrying 12 random nucleotides. At least 2.5 million CDR3-containing paired-end reads were obtained from each sample. First-strand cDNA synthesis was performed from all RNA using the Mint cDNA synthesis kit, with priming by a TRBC-specific oligonucleotide. Following uracil-DNA glycosylase treatment, a first 18-cycle PCR with universal primers M1SS and BC2_uni_R was performed on all cDNA. The original methods were these. Normalization of each sample was performed by random selection of 1 million high-quality reads, each carrying a distinct molecular identifier. Reads sharing molecular identifiers were discarded rather than binned into consensus sequences. MiTCR, run with a Q25 quality threshold and the strictest error-elimination algorithm, handled CDR3 identification, clonotype clustering and error correction. A nonparametric unseen species model with Euler transformation was used to estimate a lower bound on total TCR beta diversity. In TCRdb, the public reads were trimmed at Q25 with fastp and aligned with MiXCR, with productive beta chains retained. Rows matching on CDR3 protein sequence are summarized as one entry with the most common DNA and genes. It is TCRdb's table, rather than the study itself, that gives the V and J calls and clone size. This sample comprises some 850,000 distinct CDR3 sequences, around 24% of them detected only once. Of the sample, around 2.9% falls within the top ten clones.

The same data also went into a second study, on T cells of mothers and their children. As the second paper documents: The donors were nine systemically healthy Caucasian individuals, made up of three mothers and their six children. cDNA synthesis used all of the extracted RNA, with approximately 1.6 ug of RNA in each 15 ul reaction. In the second PCR, the M1S primer added sample barcodes and 2-4 random nucleotides. Each mother yielded over 8.5 million TCR beta CDR3 reads and each child 3 million to 3.5 million reads. Thymic selection similarly shapes TCR recombination output in related and unrelated pairs, with minor effect from inherited differences. Normalized repertoire overlap in related mother-child pairs was always slightly higher than in unrelated mother-child pairs, but the difference was never significant. No persistent microchimeric T cell clones were found, with a detection sensitivity of 85 to 100 clones per million clonotypes. To look for features that set related mother-child pairs apart from unrelated individuals, the researchers ran deep NGS to compare the TCR beta repertoires of mothers and children. On average, the children were 11 +/- 4 years old, while the mothers were about 38 +/- 4 years old. After adapter ligation was performed with NEBNext reagents, the libraries were sequenced on an Illumina HiSeq 2000 with 100+100 nt paired-end reads. To prevent cross-contamination, the mother and child libraries were prepared a month apart and were sequenced in separate runs. For each donor, between roughly 450,000 and 2,300,000 distinct TCR beta clonotypes were identified. Naive TCR beta clonotypes were estimated from low-frequency clonotypes matched to each donor's FACS-determined naive share, without sorting.

Sequenced: blood. The sequence is built from TRBV19 and TRBJ2-7; perhaps TRBD2 is the D gene, with 5 bases matching. The origin of this receptor is a boy aged 5-17 years in good health. The CDR3: CASSIAQGLGSYEQYF. In nucleotide form, the sequence is TGTGCCAGTAGTATTGCCCAAGGACTGGGCTCCTACGAGCAGTACTTC.